This T cell receptor (beta chain) is from a study of identical twins. TCRdb reanalysed the 5' RACE reads using MiXCR and keeps one entry per CDR3 protein. The table has 600,000 to 700,000 distinct CDR3 sequences, 21% seen once; the top ten hold roughly 4.3%. The CDR3 is 14 amino acids. Trimming removed 0 bases from V and 3 bases from J, with 12 bases in between. CDR1 is GTSNPN and CDR2 is SVGIG in the germline V gene (reference sequence). A few counts support this clonotype. The sample also formed part of further work on T cells expressing NK-cell markers.

The rearrangement uses TRBV30 and TRBJ2-7; D is unresolved. The specimen sequenced was PBMCs. The clonotype originates from a woman in her late teens or twenties in good health. This CDR3 is CAWSVPPDFYEQYF. CDR3 DNA: TGTGCCTGGAGTGTACCCCCCGATTTCTACGAGCAGTACTTC. Variable domain in full (rest from reference TRBV30 and TRBJ2-7): SQTIHQWPATLVQPVGSPLSLECTVEGTSNPNLYWYRQAAGRGLQLLFYSVGIGQISSEVPQNLSASRPQDRQFILSSKKLLLSDSGFYLCAWSVPPDFYEQYFGPGTRLTVT.